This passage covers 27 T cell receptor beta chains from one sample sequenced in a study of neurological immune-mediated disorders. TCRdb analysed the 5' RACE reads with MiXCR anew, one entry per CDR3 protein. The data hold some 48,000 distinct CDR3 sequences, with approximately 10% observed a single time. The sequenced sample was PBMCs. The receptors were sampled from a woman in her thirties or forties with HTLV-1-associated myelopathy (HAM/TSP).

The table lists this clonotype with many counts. In nucleotides, the CDR3 is TGCAGTGCAGAGAGGCGAGGGCCTTTTGAGACCCAGTACTTC. It translates to CSAERRGPFETQYF. The V and J genes are TRBV20-1 and TRBJ2-5, with D possibly being TRBD2 (5 bases). V was trimmed by 6 bases and J by 5 bases, leaving 19 bases between them. From germline, CDR1 is DFQATT and CDR2 SNEGSKA (reference sequence). The CDR3 length is 14 residues.

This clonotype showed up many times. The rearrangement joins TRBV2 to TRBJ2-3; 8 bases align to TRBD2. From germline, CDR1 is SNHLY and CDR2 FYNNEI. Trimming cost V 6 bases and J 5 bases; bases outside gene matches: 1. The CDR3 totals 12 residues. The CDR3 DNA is TGTGCCAGCAGCGGGGGGGGAGATACGCAGTATTTT. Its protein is CASSGGGDTQYF.

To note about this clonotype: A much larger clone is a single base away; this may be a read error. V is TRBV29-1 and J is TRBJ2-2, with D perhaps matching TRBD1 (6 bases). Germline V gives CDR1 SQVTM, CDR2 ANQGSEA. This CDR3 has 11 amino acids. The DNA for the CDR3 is TGCAGTCAGGGGCGAATCGGGGAGCTGTTTTTT. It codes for CSQGRIGELFF.

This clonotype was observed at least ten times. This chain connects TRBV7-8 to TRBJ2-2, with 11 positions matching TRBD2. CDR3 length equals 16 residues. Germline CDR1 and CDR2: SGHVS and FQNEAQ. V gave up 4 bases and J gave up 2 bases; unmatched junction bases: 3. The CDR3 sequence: CASSSSGGLNTGELFF. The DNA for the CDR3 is TGTGCCAGCAGCTCTAGCGGGGGGCTTAACACCGGGGAGCTGTTTTTT.

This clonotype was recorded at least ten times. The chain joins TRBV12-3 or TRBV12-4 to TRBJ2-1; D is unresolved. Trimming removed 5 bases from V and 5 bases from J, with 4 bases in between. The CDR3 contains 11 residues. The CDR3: CASSINNEQFF. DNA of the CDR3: TGTGCCAGCAGTATAAACAATGAGCAGTTCTTC.

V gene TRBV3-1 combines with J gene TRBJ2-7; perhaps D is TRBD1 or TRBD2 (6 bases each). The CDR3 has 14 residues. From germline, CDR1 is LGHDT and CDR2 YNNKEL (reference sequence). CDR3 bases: TGTACCTGCAGCCTACAACAGGGTGGAGGGGAGCAGTACTTC. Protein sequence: CTCSLQQGGGEQYF.

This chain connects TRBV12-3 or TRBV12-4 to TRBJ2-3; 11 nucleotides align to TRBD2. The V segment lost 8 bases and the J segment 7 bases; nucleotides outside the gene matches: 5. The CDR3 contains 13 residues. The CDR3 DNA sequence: TGTGCCAGCCGTACTAGCGGGAGTAATACGCAGTATTTT. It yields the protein CASRTSGSNTQYF.

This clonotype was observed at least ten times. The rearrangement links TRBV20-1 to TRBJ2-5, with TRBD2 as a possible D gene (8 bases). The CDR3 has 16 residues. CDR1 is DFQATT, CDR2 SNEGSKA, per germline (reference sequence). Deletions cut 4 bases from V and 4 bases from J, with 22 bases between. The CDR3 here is CSAKGLAGGGIETQYF. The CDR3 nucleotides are TGCAGTGCTAAAGGACTAGCAGGGGGGGGCATAGAGACCCAGTACTTC.

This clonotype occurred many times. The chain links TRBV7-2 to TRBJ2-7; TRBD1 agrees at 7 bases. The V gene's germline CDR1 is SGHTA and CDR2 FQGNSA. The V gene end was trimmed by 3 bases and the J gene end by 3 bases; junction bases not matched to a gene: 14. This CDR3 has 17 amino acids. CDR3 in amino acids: CASSLRLGQSASYEQYF. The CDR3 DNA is TGTGCCAGCAGCTTGCGCTTGGGACAGTCTGCGAGCTACGAGCAGTACTTC.

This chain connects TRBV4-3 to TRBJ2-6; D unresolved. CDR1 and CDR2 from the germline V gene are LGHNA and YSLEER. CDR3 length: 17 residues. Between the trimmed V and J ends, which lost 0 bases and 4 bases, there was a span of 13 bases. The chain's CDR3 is CASSQDVRVSGANVLTF. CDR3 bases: TGCGCCAGCAGCCAAGATGTACGAGTATCGGGGGCCAACGTCCTGACTTTC.

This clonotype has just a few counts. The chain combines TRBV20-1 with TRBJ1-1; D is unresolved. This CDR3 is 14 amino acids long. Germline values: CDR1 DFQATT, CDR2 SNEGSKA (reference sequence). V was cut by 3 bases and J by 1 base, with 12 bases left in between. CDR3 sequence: CSARMSGRNTEAFF. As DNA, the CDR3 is TGCAGTGCTAGGATGTCTGGACGGAACACTGAAGCTTTCTTT.

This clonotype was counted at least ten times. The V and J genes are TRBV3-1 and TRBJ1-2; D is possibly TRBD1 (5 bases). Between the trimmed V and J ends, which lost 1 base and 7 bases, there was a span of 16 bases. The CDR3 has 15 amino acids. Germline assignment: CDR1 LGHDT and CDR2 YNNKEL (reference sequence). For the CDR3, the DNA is TGTGCCAGCAGCCAAGGATTTCTCCGGGACGGTGGCTACACCTTC. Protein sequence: CASSQGFLRDGGYTF.

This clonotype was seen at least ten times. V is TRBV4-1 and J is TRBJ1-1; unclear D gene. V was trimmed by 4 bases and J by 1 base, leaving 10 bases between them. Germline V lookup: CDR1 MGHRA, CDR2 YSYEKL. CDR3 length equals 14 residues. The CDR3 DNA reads TGCGCCAGCAGCCCCCCCACGAAGAACACTGAAGCTTTCTTT. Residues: CASSPPTKNTEAFF.

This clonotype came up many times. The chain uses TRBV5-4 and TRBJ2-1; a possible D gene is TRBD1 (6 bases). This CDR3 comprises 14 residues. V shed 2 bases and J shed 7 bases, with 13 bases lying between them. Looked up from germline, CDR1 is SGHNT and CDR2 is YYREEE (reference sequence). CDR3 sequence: CASSFMVGANEQFF. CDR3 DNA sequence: TGTGCCAGCAGCTTTATGGTGGGGGCAAATGAGCAGTTCTTC.

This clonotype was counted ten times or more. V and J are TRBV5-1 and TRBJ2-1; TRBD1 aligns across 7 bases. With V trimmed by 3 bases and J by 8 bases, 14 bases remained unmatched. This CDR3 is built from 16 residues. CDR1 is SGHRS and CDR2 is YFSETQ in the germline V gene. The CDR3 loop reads CASSSFRGKQGYEQFF. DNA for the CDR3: TGCGCCAGCAGCTCGTTCAGGGGGAAACAGGGATATGAGCAGTTCTTC.

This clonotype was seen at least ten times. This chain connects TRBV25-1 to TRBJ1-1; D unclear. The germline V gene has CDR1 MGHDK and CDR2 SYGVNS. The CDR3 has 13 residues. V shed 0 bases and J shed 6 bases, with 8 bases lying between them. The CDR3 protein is CASSEYGRPEAFF. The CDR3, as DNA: TGTGCCAGCAGTGAATATGGGCGACCTGAAGCTTTCTTT.

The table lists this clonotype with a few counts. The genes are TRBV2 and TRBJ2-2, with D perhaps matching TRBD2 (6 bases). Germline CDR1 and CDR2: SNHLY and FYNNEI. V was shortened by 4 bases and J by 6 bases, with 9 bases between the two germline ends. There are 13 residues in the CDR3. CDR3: CASSVIAAGELFF. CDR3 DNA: TGTGCCAGCAGTGTAATAGCGGCCGGGGAGCTGTTTTTT.

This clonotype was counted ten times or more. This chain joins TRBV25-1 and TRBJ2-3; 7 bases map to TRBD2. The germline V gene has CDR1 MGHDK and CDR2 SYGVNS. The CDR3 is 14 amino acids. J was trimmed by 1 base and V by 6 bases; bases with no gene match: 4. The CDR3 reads CASSRDYGTDTQYF. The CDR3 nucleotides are TGTGCCAGCAGCCGGGACTACGGCACAGATACGCAGTATTTT.

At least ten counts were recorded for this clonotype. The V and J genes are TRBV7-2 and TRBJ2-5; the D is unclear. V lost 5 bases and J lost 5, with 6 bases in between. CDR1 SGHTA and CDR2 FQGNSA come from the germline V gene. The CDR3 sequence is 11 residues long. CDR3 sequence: CASSPKETQYF. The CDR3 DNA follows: TGTGCCAGCAGCCCCAAGGAGACCCAGTACTTC.

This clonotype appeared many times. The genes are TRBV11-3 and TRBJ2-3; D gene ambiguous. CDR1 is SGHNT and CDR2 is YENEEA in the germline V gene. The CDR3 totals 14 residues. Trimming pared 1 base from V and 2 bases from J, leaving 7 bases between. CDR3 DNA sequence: TGTGCCAGCAGCTTAGGGTCACCCACAGATACGCAGTATTTT. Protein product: CASSLGSPTDTQYF.

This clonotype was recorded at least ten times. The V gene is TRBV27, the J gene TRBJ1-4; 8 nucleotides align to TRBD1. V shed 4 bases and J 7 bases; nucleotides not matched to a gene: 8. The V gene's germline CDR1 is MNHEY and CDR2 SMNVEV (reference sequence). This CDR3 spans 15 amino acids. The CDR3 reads CASSSSGGAAEKLFF. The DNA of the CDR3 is TGTGCCAGCAGTTCATCAGGGGGCGCAGCTGAAAAACTGTTTTTT.

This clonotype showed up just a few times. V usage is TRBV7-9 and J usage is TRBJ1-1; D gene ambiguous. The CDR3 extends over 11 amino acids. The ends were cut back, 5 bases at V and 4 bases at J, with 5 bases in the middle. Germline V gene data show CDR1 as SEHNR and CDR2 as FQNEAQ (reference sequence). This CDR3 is CASSASTEAFF. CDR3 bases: TGTGCCAGCAGCGCAAGCACTGAAGCTTTCTTT.

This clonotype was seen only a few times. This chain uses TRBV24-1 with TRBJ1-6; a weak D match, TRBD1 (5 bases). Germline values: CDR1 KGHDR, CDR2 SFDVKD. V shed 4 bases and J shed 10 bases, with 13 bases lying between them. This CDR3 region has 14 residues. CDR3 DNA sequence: TGTGCCACCAGTGAGGCTGCCGAGGGGTCACCCCTCCACTTT. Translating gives CATSEAAEGSPLHF.

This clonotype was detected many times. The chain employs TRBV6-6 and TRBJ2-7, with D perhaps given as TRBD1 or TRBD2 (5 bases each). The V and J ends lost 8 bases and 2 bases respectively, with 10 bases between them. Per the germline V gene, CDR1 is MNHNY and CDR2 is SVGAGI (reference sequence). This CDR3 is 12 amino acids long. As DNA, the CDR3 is TGTGCCAGCGGGACCAAGACCTACGAGCAGTACTTC. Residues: CASGTKTYEQYF.

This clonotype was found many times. The CDR3 DNA is TGTGCCAGCAGTGTGAGCGGGGGTCATCAAGAGACCCAGTACTTC. Protein: CASSVSGGHQETQYF. This chain uses TRBV12-3 or TRBV12-4 with TRBJ2-5; 8 bases agree with TRBD2. With V trimmed by 5 bases and J by 2 bases, 7 bases remained unmatched. CDR3 length: 15 amino acids.

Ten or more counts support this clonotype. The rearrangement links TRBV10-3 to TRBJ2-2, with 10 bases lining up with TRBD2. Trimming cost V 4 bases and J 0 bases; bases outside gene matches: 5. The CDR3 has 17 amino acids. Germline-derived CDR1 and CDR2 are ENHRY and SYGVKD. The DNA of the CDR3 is TGTGCCATCAGTGCTGAGCGGGGGGGCCCGAACACCGGGGAGCTGTTTTTT. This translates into CAISAERGGPNTGELFF.

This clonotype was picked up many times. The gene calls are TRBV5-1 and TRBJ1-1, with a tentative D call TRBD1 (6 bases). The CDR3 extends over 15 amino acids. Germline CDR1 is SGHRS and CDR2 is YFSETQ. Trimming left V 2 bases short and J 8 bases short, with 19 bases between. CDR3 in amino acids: CASSFWRGGIQEAFF. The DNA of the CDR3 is TGCGCCAGCAGCTTTTGGAGGGGGGGAATTCAAGAAGCTTTCTTT. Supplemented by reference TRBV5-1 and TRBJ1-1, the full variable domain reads KAGVTQTPRYLIKTRGQQVTLSCSPISGHRSVSWYQQTPGQGLQFLFEYFSETQRNKGNFPGRFSGRQFSNSRSEMNVSTLELGDSALYLCASSFWRGGIQEAFFGQGTRLTVV.